The next 6 T cell receptor beta chains were all read from a single sample in a study of regulatory T cells in long-lasting Graves disease (dated by TCRdb to the early 2020s). In light of the paper, this sample's time point label describes: newly diagnosed GD, antithyroid drugs for less than 3 months. RNA was extracted from PBMCs in TRIzol for both TCR sequencing and RNA sequencing. Libraries were prepared through multiplex PCR. Sequencing was carried out with an Illumina HiSeq 4000. TCR beta libraries were built with iRepertoire HTBI primers and Arm-PCR amplification of CDR3 regions. In TCRdb, the public reads were trimmed at Q25 with fastp and aligned with MiXCR, with productive beta chains retained. Under each unique CDR3 protein, matching rows form one entry showing the most common genes and DNA. The sample records 440,000 or so distinct CDR3 sequences, more than 13% of which are singletons. Approximately 15% of the sample is taken by the ten largest.

The sample also formed part of further work on T cells in Graves' hyperthyroidism and ophthalmopathy.

The sequences come from peripheral blood mononuclear cells (PBMCs), collected at new diagnosis, from a patient treated with antithyroid drugs. These receptor sequences come from a woman in her 30s with Graves disease. Donor details come from another sample of the same person, matched by shared clones.

This CDR3 reads CSVEGGTMNTEAFF. The CDR3 DNA follows: TGCAGCGTTGAGGGAGGGACGATGAACACTGAAGCTTTCTTT. V is TRBV29-1 and J is TRBJ1-1; tentatively, D is TRBD1 (5 bases). The ends were cut back, 3 bases at V and 0 bases at J, with 11 bases in the middle. The CDR3 runs to 14 residues. The germline V gene encodes CDR1 SQVTM and CDR2 ANQGSEA. The variable domain in full, with the rest retrieved from reference TRBV29-1 and TRBJ1-1, is SAVISQKPSRDICQRGTSLTIQCQVDSQVTMMFWYRQQPGQSLTLIATANQGSEATYESGFVIDKFPISRPNLTFSTLTVSNMSPEDSSIYLCSVEGGTMNTEAFFGQGTRLTVV.

Details on this clonotype: This may stem from a read error, because a much larger clone lies one nucleotide away. This chain uses TRBV30 with TRBJ2-7, with D uncertain. This CDR3 has 14 amino acids. The V gene lost 0 bases and the J gene lost 3 bases, with 12 bases spanning the gap. CDR1 and CDR2 from the germline V gene are GTSNPN and SVGIG (reference sequence). The CDR3, as DNA: TGTGCCTGGAGTGTTGGCGCCGAGATCTACGAGCAGTACTTC. Translation: CAWSVGAEIYEQYF.

This clonotype was observed many times. The chain combines TRBV5-1 with TRBJ1-1; D gene uncertain. The V gene's germline CDR1 is SGHRS and CDR2 YFSETQ. Trimming shortened V by 7 bases and J by 1 base, and 5 bases separated the two germline ends. The CDR3 has 11 residues. In DNA form, the CDR3 reads TGCGCCAGCGCTCAGAACACTGAAGCTTTCTTT. Its translation is CASAQNTEAFF.

The chain recombines TRBV19 with TRBJ2-7; D is unresolved. V shed 5 bases and J shed 3 bases, with 11 bases lying between them. CDR3 length: 13 residues. Germline lookup yields CDR1 LNHDA and CDR2 SQIVND (reference sequence). CDR3 nucleotide sequence: TGTGCCAGTAGTTTTAGTGCGAACTACGAGCAGTACTTC. It codes for CASSFSANYEQYF.

This clonotype was counted many times. The chain recombines TRBV12-3 or TRBV12-4 with TRBJ1-1; 7 bases fit TRBD1. The CDR3 covers 18 residues. The V gene end was trimmed by 3 bases and the J gene end by 5 bases; junction bases not matched to a gene: 18. The CDR3 loop is CASSFHTIKTGRSTEAFF. The CDR3 nucleotides are TGTGCCAGCAGTTTCCATACTATCAAGACAGGGAGGTCAACTGAAGCTTTCTTT.

This clonotype was counted a few times. The rearrangement joins TRBV6-1 to TRBJ2-1; TRBD2 is a possible D gene (6 bases). Germline assignment: CDR1 MNHNS and CDR2 SASEGT. V lost 4 bases to trimming and J lost 5 bases, with 9 bases between them. CDR3 size: 13 residues. The CDR3 here is CASSAGTHNEQFF. The CDR3 DNA is TGTGCCAGCAGTGCCGGGACTCACAATGAGCAGTTCTTC.